Here is one T cell receptor (beta chain) with its context. The CDR3 sequence is 14 residues long. Trimming removed 0 bases from V and 4 bases from J, with 9 bases in between. Germline CDR1 reads SGHNT; CDR2 reads YYREEE (reference sequence). Method: immunoSEQ multiplex PCR; TCRdb's copy keeps in-frame clones and lacks some. The sample records approximately 210,000 clones, over 75% being singletons. The sample originates from a study of blood T cell repertoires in COVID-19. Study overall: Sites in the United States, Italy and Spain provided acute and convalescent COVID-19 samples. The cDNA or gDNA used as material had been derived from T cells, B-cell-depleted T cells, or PBMCs.

This sequence was found in a woman in her thirties or forties with acute or convalescent COVID-19. The chain links TRBV5-4 to TRBJ2-3, with a weak D call TRBD2 (5 bases). Sequenced: peripheral blood. CDR3 sequence: CASSLARGPDTQYF. Here the CDR3 DNA reads TGTGCCAGCAGCTTGGCCCGGGGTCCAGATACGCAGTATTTT.